Sequencing of this T cell receptor beta chain was carried out in a study of response to subunit inactivated influenza vaccine. Findings of the study overall: Each seasonal influenza vaccination recruits few new T cells, the authors suggested.

About this clonotype: As yet, its antigen is unknown.

TCRdb called the RT-PCR reads again in MiXCR, with one record for every CDR3 protein. Of over 750,000 distinct CDR3 sequences in the sample, roughly 20% are singletons; the top ten hold roughly 10%. The TCR comes from a middle-aged man who received an inactivated influenza vaccine. The source material was PBMCs from blood, sampled 5 days after vaccination.

CDR3 region: CATGLAGSDTQYF. The CDR3 nucleotides read TGTGCCACAGGACTAGCGGGATCAGATACGCAGTATTTT. The chain recombines TRBV11-1 with TRBJ2-3; 12 bases agree with TRBD2. The length of the CDR3 is 13 residues. Germline assignment: CDR1 SGHAT and CDR2 FQDESV (reference sequence). The V and J ends lost 10 bases and 4 bases, in that order; junction bases with no gene match: 3.